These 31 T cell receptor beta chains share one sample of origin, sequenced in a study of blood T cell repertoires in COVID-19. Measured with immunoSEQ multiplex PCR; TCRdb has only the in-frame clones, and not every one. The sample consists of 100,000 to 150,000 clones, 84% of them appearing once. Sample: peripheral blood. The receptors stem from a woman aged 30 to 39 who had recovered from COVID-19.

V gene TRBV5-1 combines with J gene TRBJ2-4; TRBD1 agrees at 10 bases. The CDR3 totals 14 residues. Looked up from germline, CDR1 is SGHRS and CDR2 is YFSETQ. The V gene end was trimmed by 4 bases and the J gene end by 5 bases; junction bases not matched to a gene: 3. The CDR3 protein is CASSDGTGENIQYF. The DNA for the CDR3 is TGCGCCAGCAGCGATGGGACAGGGGAAAACATTCAGTACTTC.

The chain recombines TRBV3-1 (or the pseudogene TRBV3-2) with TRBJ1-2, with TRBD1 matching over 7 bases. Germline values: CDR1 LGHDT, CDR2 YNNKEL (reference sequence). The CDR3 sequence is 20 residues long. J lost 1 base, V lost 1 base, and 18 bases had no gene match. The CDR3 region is CASSQVADRHLTPDNYGYTF. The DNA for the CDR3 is TGTGCCAGCAGCCAAGTCGCGGACAGGCACCTCACCCCTGATAACTATGGCTACACCTTC.

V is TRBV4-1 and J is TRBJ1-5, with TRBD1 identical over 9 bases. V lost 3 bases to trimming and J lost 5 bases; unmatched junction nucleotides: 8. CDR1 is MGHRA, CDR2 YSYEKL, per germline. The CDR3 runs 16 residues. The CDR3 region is CASSQADRGIHQPQHF. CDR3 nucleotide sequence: TGCGCCAGCAGCCAGGCCGACAGGGGGATCCATCAGCCCCAGCATTTT.

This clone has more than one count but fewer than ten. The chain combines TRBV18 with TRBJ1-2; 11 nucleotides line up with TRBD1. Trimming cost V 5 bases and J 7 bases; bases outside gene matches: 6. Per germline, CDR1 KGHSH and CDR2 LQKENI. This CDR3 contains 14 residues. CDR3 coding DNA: TGTGCCAGCTCAGAGGGGACAGGGGGTTCTGGCTACACCTTC. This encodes CASSEGTGGSGYTF. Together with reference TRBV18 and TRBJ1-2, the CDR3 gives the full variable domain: NAGVMQNPRHLVRRRGQEARLRCSPMKGHSHVYWYRQLPEEGLKFMVYLQKENIIDESGMPKERFSAEFPKEGPSILRIQQVVRGDSAAYFCASSEGTGGSGYTFGSGTRLTVV.

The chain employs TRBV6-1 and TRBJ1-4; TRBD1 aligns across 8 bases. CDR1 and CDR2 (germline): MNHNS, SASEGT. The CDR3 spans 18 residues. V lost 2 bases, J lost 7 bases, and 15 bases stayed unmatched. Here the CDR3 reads CASSETGTGPTGSEKLFF. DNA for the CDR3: TGTGCCAGCAGTGAAACCGGGACAGGCCCTACCGGTAGTGAAAAACTGTTTTTT.

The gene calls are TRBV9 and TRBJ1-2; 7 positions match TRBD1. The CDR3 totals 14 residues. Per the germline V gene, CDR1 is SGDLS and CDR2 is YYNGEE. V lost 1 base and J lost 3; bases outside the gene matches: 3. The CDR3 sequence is CASSVRGLDYGYTF. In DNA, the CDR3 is TGTGCCAGCAGCGTAAGGGGGCTGGACTATGGCTACACCTTC.

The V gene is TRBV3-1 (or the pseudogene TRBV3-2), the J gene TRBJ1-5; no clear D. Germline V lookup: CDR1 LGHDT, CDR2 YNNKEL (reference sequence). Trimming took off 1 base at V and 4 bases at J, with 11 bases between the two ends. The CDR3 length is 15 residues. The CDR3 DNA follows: TGTGCCAGCAGCCAAGCGGCACAGCCAAATCAGCCCCAGCATTTT. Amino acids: CASSQAAQPNQPQHF.

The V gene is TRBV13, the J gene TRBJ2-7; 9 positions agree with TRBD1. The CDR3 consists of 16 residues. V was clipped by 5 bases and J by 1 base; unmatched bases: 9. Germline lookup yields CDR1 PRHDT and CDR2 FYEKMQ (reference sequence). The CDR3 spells CASSASGTGRSYEQYF. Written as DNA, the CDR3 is TGTGCCAGCAGCGCCTCAGGGACAGGGAGATCCTACGAGCAGTACTTC. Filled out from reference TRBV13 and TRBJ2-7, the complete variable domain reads AAGVIQSPRHLIKEKRETATLKCYPIPRHDTVYWYQQGPGQDPQFLISFYEKMQSDKGSIPDRFSAQQFSDYHSELNMSSLELGDSALYFCASSASGTGRSYEQYFGPGTRLTVT.

CDR3: CAISESPGGSTYEQYF. DNA for the CDR3: TGTGCCATCAGTGAGTCTCCAGGGGGTTCTACCTACGAGCAGTACTTC. The genes are TRBV10-3 and TRBJ2-7; 7 positions agree with TRBD1. The J segment lost 2 bases and the V segment lost 0 bases, leaving 7 bases of the junction unmatched. Germline V gene data show CDR1 as ENHRY and CDR2 as SYGVKD. The CDR3 has 16 amino acids.

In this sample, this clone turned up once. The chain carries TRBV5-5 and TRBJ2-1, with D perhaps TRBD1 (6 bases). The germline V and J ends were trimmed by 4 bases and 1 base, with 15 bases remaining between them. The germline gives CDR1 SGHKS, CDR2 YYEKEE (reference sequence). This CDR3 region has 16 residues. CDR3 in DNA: TGTGCCAGCAGCCCACAGGGTATCGCGTCCTACAATGAGCAGTTCTTC. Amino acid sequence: CASSPQGIASYNEQFF.

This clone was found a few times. CDR3 nucleotide sequence: TGTGCCAGCGGCGTTAAGGGGGGGGCCCAAGAGACCCAGTACTTC. Its protein is CASGVKGGAQETQYF. The gene calls are TRBV7-9 and TRBJ2-5, with D tentatively TRBD2 (7 bases). V was clipped by 8 bases and J by 1 base, with 17 bases between them. Germline values: CDR1 SEHNR, CDR2 FQNEAQ (reference sequence). This CDR3 spans 15 amino acids.

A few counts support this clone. CDR3 nucleotide sequence: TGTGCCAGCAGCGCCTCTATCTCGGGGGTCAACTATGGCTACACCTTC. Its protein is CASSASISGVNYGYTF. The rearrangement joins TRBV5-5 to TRBJ1-2; a weak D match, TRBD1 (5 bases). CDR1 SGHKS and CDR2 YYEKEE come from the germline V gene (reference sequence). This CDR3 is built from 16 residues. V lost 4 bases and J 2 bases, leaving 18 bases between the germline ends.

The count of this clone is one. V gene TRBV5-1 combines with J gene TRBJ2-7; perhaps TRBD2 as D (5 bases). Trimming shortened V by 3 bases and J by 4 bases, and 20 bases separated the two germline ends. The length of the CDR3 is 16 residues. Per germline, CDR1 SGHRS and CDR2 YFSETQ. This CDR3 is CASSSTIASPQYEQYF. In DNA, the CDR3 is TGCGCCAGCAGCTCCACTATAGCGAGTCCCCAGTACGAGCAGTACTTC.

The CDR3 region is CASSPLSTDTQYF. CDR3 bases: TGTGCCAGCAGCCCCTTAAGCACAGATACGCAGTATTTT. This chain links TRBV11-2 with TRBJ2-3; no firm D call. Per the germline V gene, CDR1 is SGHAT and CDR2 is FQNNGV. Trimming removed 5 bases from V and 0 bases from J, with 6 bases in between. CDR3 size: 13 residues.

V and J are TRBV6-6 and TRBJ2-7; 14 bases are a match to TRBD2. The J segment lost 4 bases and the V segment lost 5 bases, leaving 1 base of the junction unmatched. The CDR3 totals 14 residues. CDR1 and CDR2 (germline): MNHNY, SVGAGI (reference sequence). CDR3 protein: CASSRLAGGYEQYF. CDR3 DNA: TGTGCCAGCAGTAGACTAGCGGGAGGGTACGAGCAGTACTTC.

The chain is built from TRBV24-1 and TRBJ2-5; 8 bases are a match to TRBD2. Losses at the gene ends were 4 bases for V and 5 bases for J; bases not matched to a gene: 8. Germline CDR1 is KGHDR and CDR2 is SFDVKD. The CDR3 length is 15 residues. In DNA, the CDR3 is TGTGCCACCAGTGACCGAAGCGGGGGCTCGGAGACCCAGTACTTC. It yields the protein CATSDRSGGSETQYF.

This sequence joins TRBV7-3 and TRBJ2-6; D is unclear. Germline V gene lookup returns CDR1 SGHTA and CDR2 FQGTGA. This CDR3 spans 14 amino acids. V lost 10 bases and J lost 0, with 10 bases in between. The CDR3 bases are TGTGCCATCAGGAGCAACTCTGGGGCCAACGTCCTGACTTTC. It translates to CAIRSNSGANVLTF. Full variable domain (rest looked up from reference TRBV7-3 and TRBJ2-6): GAGVSQTPSNKVTEKGKYVELRCDPISGHTALYWYRQSLGQGPEFLIYFQGTGAADDSGLPNDRFFAVRPEGSVSTLKIQRTERGDSAVYLCAIRSNSGANVLTFGAGSRLTVL.

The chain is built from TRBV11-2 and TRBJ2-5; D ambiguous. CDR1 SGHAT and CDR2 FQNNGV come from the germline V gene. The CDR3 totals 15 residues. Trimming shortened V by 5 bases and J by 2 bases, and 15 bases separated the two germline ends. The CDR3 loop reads CASSPGTKLQETQYF. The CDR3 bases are TGTGCCAGCAGCCCCGGAACCAAACTACAAGAGACCCAGTACTTC.

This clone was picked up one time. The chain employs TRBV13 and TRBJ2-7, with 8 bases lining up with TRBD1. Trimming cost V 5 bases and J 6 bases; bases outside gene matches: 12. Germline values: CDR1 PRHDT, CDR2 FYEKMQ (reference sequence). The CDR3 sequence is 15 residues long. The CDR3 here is CASSPSGTGFPEQYF. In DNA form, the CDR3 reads TGTGCCAGCAGCCCGTCCGGGACAGGCTTCCCCGAGCAGTACTTC.

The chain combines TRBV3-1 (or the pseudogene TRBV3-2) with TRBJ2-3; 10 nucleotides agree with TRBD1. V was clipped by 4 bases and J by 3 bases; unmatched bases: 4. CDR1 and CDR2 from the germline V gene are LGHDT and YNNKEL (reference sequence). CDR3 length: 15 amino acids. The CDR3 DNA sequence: TGTGCCAGCAGCCCGGGGGGACAGGGGACAGATACGCAGTATTTT. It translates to CASSPGGQGTDTQYF.

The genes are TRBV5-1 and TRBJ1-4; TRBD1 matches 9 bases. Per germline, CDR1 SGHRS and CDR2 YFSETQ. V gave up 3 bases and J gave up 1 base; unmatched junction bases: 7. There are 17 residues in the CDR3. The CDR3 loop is CASSSTGGAVTNEKLFF. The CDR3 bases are TGCGCCAGCAGCTCAACAGGGGGCGCGGTAACTAATGAAAAACTGTTTTTT.

The CDR3 nucleotides read TGTGCCTGGGAAGCCGGGACAGGGGCCTACGAGCAGTACTTC. Amino acids: CAWEAGTGAYEQYF. V is TRBV30 and J is TRBJ2-7; 10 bases match TRBD1. This CDR3 has 14 amino acids. The germline V gene encodes CDR1 GTSNPN and CDR2 SVGIG (reference sequence). V gave up 5 bases and J gave up 2 bases; unmatched junction bases: 6.

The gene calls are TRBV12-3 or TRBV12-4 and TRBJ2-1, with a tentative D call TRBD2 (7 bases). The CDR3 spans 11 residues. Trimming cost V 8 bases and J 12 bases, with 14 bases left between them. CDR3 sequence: CASSGRGPQFF. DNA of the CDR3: TGTGCCAGCTCGGGGCGGGGGCCGCAGTTCTTC.

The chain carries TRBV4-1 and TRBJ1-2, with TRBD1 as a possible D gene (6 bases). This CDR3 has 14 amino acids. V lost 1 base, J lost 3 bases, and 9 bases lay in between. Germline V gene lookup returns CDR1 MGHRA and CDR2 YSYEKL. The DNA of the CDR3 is TGCGCCAGCAGCCAAGCACAGGGCGACTATGGCTACACCTTC. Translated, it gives CASSQAQGDYGYTF.

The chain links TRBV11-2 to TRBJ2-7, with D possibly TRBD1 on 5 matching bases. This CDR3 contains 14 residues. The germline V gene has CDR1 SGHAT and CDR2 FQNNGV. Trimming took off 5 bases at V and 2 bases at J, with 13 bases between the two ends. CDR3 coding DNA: TGTGCCAGCAGCACCCCCAGGGCGCCCTACGAGCAGTACTTC. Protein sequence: CASSTPRAPYEQYF.

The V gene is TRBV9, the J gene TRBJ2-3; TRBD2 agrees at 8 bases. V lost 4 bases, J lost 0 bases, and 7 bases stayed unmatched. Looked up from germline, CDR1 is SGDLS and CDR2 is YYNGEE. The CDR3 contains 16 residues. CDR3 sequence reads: CASSPPGTRSTDTQYF. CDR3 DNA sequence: TGTGCCAGCAGCCCACCCGGGACTAGAAGCACAGATACGCAGTATTTT.

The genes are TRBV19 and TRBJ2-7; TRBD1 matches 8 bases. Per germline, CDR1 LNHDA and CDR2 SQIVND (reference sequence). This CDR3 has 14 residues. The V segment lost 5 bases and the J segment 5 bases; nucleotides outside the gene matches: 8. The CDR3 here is CASSLRQGFDEQYF. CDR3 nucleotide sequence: TGTGCCAGTAGTCTTAGACAGGGGTTCGACGAGCAGTACTTC.

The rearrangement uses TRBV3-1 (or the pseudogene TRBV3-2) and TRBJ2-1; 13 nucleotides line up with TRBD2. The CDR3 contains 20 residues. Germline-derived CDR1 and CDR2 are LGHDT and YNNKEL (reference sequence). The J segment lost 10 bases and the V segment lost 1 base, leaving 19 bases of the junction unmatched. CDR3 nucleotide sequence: TGTGCCAGCAGCCAAGGGATACTAGCGGGAGGGCCTATCGGCGGGAGGGAGCAGTTCTTC. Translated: CASSQGILAGGPIGGREQFF.

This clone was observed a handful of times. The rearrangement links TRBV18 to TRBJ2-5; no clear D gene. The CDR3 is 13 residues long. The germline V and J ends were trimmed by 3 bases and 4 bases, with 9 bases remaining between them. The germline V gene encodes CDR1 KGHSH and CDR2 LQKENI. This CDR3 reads CASSPGQTETQYF. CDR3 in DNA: TGTGCCAGCTCACCGGGCCAGACAGAGACCCAGTACTTC.

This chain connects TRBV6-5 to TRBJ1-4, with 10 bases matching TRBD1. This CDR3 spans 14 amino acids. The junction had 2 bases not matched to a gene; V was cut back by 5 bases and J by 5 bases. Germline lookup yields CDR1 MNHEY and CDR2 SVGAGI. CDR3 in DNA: TGTGCCAGCAGTAGGGGACAGGGGAATGAAAAACTGTTTTTT. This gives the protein CASSRGQGNEKLFF.

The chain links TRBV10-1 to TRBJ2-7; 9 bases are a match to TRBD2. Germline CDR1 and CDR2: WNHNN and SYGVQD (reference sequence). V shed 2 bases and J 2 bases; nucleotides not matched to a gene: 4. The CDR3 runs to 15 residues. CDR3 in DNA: TGCGCCAGCAGTGAGGGGACTAGCAGTCCCTACGAGCAGTACTTC. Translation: CASSEGTSSPYEQYF.